This entry describes one TCR beta chain. The record originates from a study of blood T cell repertoires in COVID-19. The overall study: Sites across the United States, Italy and Spain contributed samples from acute and convalescent COVID-19. PBMCs, B-cell-depleted T cells, or T cells were the source of the cDNA or gDNA that made up the material.

Using immunoSEQ multiplex PCR, the repertoire was profiled, and TCRdb retains in-frame clones only, with some absent. The sample has around 160,000 clones, around 81% seen once; the top ten hold 11%. There are 16 residues in the CDR3. The germline CDR1 and CDR2 sequences are MNHEY and SVGEGT. Trimming left V 5 bases short and J 1 base short, with 16 bases between. The sequencing sample was made of peripheral blood. The receptor was derived from a man in his 60s with active or convalescent COVID-19. This chain connects TRBV6-2 or TRBV6-3 to TRBJ2-3; D is possibly TRBD2 (6 bases). CDR3 loop: CASSDSEEGGTDTQYF. CDR3 in DNA: TGTGCCAGCAGTGACAGTGAGGAGGGTGGCACAGATACGCAGTATTTT.